These T cell receptor beta chains were read from a single sample in a study of T cells in Graves' hyperthyroidism and ophthalmopathy. TCRdb reanalysed the multiplex PCR reads using MiXCR and keeps one entry per CDR3 protein. Among approximately 600,000 distinct CDR3 sequences listed, less than 25% were seen once. The sequenced material came from blood. The receptor source for this set is a man aged 25 to 45 with Graves' ophthalmopathy. Each CDR3 is given without its conserved first and last residue. The D gene is left open where the match is weak.

V	D	J	CDR3
TRBV11-2	TRBD1	TRBJ1-4	ASSLKFGGTGDEKLF
TRBV14	TRBD2	TRBJ2-1	ASSLGLAGGPSYNEQF
TRBV28	TRBD2	TRBJ2-1	ASSLAPSGNVNEQF
TRBV3-1	TRBD1	TRBJ1-1	ASRRDSLNTEAF
TRBV12-3/TRBV12-4	TRBD1	TRBJ2-4	ASSGQVSTSGNIQY
TRBV4-2	.	TRBJ2-1	ASSQGPSVMDEQF
TRBV20-1	.	TRBJ2-2	SAPNRRTGELF
TRBV5-1	TRBD2	TRBJ2-2	ASRVAGADGELF
TRBV19	.	TRBJ1-1	ASKRGSEGTEAF
TRBV11-3	TRBD2	TRBJ2-1	ASSGSGRVGNEQF
TRBV7-2	.	TRBJ2-1	ASSPPPGFNEQF
TRBV5-1	.	TRBJ1-4	ASSLTGQTATNEKLF
TRBV4-3	.	TRBJ2-2	ASSPFSGAQESGELF
TRBV7-9	TRBD1	TRBJ2-2	ASSPRDSPNTGELF
TRBV3-1	TRBD2	TRBJ2-7	ASSQIRGLAGPYEQY
TRBV19	.	TRBJ1-5	ASIGKTGTHQPQH
TRBV20-1	TRBD1	TRBJ2-7	SAGTDRDEQY